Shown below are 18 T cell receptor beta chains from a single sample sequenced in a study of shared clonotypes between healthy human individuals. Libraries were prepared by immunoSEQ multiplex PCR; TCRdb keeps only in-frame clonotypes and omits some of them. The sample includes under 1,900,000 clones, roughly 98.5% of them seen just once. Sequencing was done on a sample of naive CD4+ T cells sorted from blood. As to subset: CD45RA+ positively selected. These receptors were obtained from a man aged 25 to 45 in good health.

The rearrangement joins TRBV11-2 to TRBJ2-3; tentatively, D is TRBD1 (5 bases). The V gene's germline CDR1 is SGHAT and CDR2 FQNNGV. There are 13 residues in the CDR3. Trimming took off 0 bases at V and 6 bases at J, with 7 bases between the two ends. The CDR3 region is CASSLETEDTQYF. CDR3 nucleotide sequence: TGTGCCAGCAGCTTAGAGACAGAGGATACGCAGTATTTT.

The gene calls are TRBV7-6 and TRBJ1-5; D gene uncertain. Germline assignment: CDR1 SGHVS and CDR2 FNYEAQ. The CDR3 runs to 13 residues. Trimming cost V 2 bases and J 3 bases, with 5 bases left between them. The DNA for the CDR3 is TGTGCCAGCAGCTTATTGGCCAATCAGCCCCAGCATTTT. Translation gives CASSLLANQPQHF.

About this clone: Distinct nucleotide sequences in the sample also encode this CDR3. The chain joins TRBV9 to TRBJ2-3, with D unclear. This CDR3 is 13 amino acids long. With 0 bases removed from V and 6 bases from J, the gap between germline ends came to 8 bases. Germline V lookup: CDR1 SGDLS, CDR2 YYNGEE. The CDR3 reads CASSVVGVDTQYF. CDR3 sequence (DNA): TGTGCCAGCAGCGTAGTTGGGGTGGATACGCAGTATTTT.

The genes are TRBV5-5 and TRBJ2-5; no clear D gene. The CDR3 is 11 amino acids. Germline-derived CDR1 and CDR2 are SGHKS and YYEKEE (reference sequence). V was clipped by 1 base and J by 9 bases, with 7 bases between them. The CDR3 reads CASSLFGPQYF. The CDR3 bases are TGTGCCAGCAGCTTGTTTGGGCCCCAGTACTTC.

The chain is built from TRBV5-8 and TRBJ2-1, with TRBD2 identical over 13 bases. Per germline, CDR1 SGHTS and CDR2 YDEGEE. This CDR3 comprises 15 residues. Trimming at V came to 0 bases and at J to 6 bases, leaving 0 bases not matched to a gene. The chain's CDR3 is CASSLGTSGSNEQFF. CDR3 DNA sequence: TGTGCCAGCAGCTTGGGGACTAGCGGGAGCAATGAGCAGTTCTTC.

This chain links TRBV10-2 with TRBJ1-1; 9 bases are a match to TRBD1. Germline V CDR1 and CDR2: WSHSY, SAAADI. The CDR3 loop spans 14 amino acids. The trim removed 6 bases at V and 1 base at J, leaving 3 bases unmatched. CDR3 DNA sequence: TGCGCCAGCAGGCCGGGACAGGGGAACACTGAAGCTTTCTTT. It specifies CASRPGQGNTEAFF.

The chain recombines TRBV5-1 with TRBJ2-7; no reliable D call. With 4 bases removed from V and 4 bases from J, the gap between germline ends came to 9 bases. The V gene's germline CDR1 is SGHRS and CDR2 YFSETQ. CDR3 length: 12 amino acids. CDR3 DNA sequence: TGCGCCAGCAGCGCTGACTGGTACGAGCAGTACTTC. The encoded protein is CASSADWYEQYF.

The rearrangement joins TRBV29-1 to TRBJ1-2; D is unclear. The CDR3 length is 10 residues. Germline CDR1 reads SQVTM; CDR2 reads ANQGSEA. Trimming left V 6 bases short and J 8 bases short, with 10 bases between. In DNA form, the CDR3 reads TGCAGCGTAGCCCCCCCCGGCTACACCTTC. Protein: CSVAPPGYTF.

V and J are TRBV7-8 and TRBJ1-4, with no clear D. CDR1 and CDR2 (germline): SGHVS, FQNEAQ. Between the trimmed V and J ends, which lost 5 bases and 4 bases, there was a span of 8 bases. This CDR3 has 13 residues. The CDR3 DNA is TGTGCCAGCAGCCGGACGTTTAATGAAAAACTGTTTTTT. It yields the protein CASSRTFNEKLFF. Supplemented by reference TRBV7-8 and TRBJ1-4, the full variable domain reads GAGVSQSPRYKVAKRGQDVALRCDPISGHVSLFWYQQALGQGPEFLTYFQNEAQLDKSGLPSDRFFAERPEGSVSTLKIQRTQQEDSAVYLCASSRTFNEKLFFGSGTQLSVL.

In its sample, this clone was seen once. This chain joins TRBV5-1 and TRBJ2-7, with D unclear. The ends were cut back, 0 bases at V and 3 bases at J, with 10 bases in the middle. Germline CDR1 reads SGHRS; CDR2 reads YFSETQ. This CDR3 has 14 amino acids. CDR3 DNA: TGCGCCAGCAGCTTGGACTTTTTAAGCTACGAGCAGTACTTC. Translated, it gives CASSLDFLSYEQYF.

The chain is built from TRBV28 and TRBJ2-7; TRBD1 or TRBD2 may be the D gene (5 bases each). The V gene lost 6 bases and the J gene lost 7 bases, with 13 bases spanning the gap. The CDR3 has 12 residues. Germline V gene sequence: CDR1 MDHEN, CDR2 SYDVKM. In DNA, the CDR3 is TGTGCCAGCAGGACCGGGACGACGGAGCAGTACTTC. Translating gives CASRTGTTEQYF.

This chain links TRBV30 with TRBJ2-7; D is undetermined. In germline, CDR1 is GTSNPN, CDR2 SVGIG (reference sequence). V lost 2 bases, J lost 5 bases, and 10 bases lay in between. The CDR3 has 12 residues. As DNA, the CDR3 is TGTGCCTGGAGTTCTCGAGGCCACGAGCAGTACTTC. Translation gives CAWSSRGHEQYF.

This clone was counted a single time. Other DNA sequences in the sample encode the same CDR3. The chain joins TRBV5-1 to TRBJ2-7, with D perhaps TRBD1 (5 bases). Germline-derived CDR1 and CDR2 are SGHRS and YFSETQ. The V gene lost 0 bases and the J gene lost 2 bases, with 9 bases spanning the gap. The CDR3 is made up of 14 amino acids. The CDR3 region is CASSLEGSPYEQYF. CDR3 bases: TGCGCCAGCAGCTTGGAGGGGTCACCCTACGAGCAGTACTTC.

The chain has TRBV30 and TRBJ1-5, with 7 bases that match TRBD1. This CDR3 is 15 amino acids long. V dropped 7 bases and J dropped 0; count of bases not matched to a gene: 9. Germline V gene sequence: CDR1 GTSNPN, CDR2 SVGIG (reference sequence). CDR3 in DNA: TGTGCCTTCCGGGACAGTGACTATAGCAATCAGCCCCAGCATTTT. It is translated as CAFRDSDYSNQPQHF.

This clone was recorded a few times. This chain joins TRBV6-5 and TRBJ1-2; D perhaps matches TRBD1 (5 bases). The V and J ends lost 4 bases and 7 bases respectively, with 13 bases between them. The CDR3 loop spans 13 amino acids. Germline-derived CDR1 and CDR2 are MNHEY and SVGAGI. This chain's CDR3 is CASSLDSFGGYTF. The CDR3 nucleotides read TGTGCCAGCAGTTTAGACAGCTTCGGTGGCTACACCTTC.

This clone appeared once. The CDR3 coding sequence is TGTGCCAGTTGTACAGGGGAAGGAATCTACGAGCAGTACTTC. Its translation: CASCTGEGIYEQYF. The chain links TRBV28 to TRBJ2-7, with 7 bases identical to TRBD1. With V trimmed by 9 bases and J by 3 bases, 11 bases remained unmatched. Germline V CDR1 and CDR2: MDHEN, SYDVKM. This CDR3 is built from 14 residues.

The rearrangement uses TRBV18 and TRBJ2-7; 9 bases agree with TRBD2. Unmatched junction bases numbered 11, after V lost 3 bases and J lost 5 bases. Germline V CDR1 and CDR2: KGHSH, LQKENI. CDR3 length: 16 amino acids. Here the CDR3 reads CASSPLAGHAINEQYF. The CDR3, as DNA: TGTGCCAGCTCACCGCTAGCGGGGCATGCTATAAACGAGCAGTACTTC. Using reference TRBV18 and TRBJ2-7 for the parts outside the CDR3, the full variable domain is NAGVMQNPRHLVRRRGQEARLRCSPMKGHSHVYWYRQLPEEGLKFMVYLQKENIIDESGMPKERFSAEFPKEGPSILRIQQVVRGDSAAYFCASSPLAGHAINEQYFGPGTRLTVT.

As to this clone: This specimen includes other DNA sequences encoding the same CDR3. Here the CDR3 DNA reads TGTGCCAGCAGCTCCACAGGGCTAGGCGAGCAGTACTTC. Translation: CASSSTGLGEQYF. The chain combines TRBV7-2 with TRBJ2-7, with D perhaps matching TRBD1 (6 bases). CDR1 is SGHTA and CDR2 is FQGNSA in the germline V gene. Trimming shortened V by 4 bases and J by 6 bases, and 13 bases separated the two germline ends. The CDR3 is 13 amino acids.